Below, one T cell receptor beta chain is given with its context. No cognate antigen has been identified for it. Base qualities are not at hand, and no much larger clone is one base apart. The data belong to a study of human T cells and chemical hapten exposure (TCRdb year 2021). Regarding the study in general: For sensitization, 2% DPC in acetone was applied to a 2 cm by 2 cm area of upper inner arm skin. Throughout the study period of roughly 24 weeks, patients also received therapeutic DPC doses to the scalp every week. Patch testing was done on the upper back using Finn chambers containing 0.01% DPC, and results were scored after 6 days according to International Contact Dermatitis Research Group standards. The mostly female patient cohort included alopecia areata with under or over 50% scalp involvement, alopecia totalis and alopecia universalis. Libraries were combined into a pool for sequencing, and differences in TCR yield between samples came mainly from small differences in library volumes within the pool. This study followed changes in the peripheral blood TCR repertoire in vivo during primary and secondary sensitization of alopecia patients to the hapten diphenylcyclopropenone (DPC). Patient blood was sampled pre-sensitization (week 0) and at 2, 6 and about 24 weeks after DPC sensitization. Nearly 30 alopecia patients gave blood for TCR sequencing at one to four time points (pre-sensitization, 2, 6 and 24 weeks). What the study reported, not specific to this receptor: Repeated subsampling changed both the strength of the expansion versus patch-test correlation and the threshold at which the correlation became significant. A positive correlation was found between the number of PT1 expanded TCRs and patch test score, with significance reached at thresholds 8, 16 and 32 but not 4. DPC sensitization did not change how many TCRs were above 1 in 1000 frequency, and no evidence was found of alterations in global repertoire structure. Expanded TCRs formed significantly more large CDR3 similarity clusters than pre-sensitization or healthy control sets, consistent with antigen-driven responses. Because every patient had alopecia, a presumed autoimmune disease, the patients' immune response might differ from that of healthy individuals.

The library was prepared using RACE. The sequencer listed for this sample is NextSeq 500. During library preparation, unique molecular identifiers were attached to individual cDNA molecules so that TCRs could be counted in a quantitative, reproducible way. From each blood RNA sample, both TCR alpha and TCR beta chains were sequenced. The study's own analysis went as follows. A median of about 89,000 TCRs per sample was observed, with a range of about 23,224 to 690,600. The Decombinator software suite was used to annotate the V, J and CDR3 of the TCR reads. For the PS versus PT1 abundance plots, all samples were subsampled to the same number of TCRs (28,000). Expanded TCRs were defined as absent before sensitization and observed at least eight times at the 2-week time point. TCRdb itself trimmed the public reads at Q25 with fastp, ran MiXCR and retained productive beta chains. When rows share a CDR3 protein, they turn into one entry using the most common DNA and genes. TCRdb assigned the V and J calls; the authors' analysis was not used. The sample table lists about 160,000 distinct CDR3 sequences, around 30% of them with a count of one. Around 2.3% of the sample is in the top ten clones.

From the germline V gene (reference sequence), CDR1 is DFQATT and CDR2 is SNEGSKA. The CDR3 runs 17 amino acids, cysteine and phenylalanine included. Of the read, only the CDR3 DNA is kept; its 51 bases are in frame from base 1. V and J are truncated by 0 bases and 0 bases respectively, leaving an intervening sequence of 12 bases. The time point label, as the study defines it: patch test 3, about 24 weeks after DPC sensitization. The intended sense of this specimen's treatment or condition label: therapeutic diphenylcyclopropenone sensitization with weekly scalp DPC. Blood at each patch-test visit was drawn before the patch test was applied. Patients were considered eligible if aged 18 to 70, diagnosed with alopecia and deemed suitable for DPC therapy, and patients were excluded if pregnant. Unfractionated whole blood was collected in Tempus Blood RNA tubes, and total RNA was extracted from that blood.

This sample comprised whole blood, obtained in connection with sensitization to the hapten diphenylcyclopropenone (DPC). The chain uses TRBV20-1 and TRBJ1-6, with the D gene too uncertain to name. This sequence originates from a woman between 18 and 29 years old with alopecia areata. Some clones in this sample may be carry-over from other donors' samples. The sequenced DNA is TGCAGTGCTAGAGATCGGGTCTTCAGCTCCTATAATTCACCCCTCCACTTT. Translated, this gives CSARDRVFSSYNSPLHF.